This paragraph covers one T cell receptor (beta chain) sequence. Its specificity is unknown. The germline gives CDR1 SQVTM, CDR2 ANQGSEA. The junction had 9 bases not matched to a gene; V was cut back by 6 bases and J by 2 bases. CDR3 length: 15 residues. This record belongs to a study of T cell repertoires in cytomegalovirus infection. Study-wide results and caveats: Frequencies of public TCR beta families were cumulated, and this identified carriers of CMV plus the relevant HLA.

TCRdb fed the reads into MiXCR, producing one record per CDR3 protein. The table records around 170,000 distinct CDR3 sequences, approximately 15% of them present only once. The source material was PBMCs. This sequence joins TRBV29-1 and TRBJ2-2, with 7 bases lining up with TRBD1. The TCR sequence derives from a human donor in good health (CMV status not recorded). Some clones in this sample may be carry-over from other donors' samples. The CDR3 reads CSVDAQGSNTGELFF. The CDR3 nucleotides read TGCAGCGTAGACGCACAGGGGTCCAACACCGGGGAGCTGTTTTTT.